These 2 T cell receptor beta chains share one sample of origin, sequenced in a study of blood T cell repertoires in COVID-19. Data came from immunoSEQ multiplex PCR; TCRdb stores just in-frame clones and leaves some out. The sample holds roughly 80,000 clones, approximately 88% seen once. Sequencing was done on a sample of peripheral blood. All receptors derive from a woman older than 75 with acute or convalescent COVID-19.

The chain joins TRBV3-1 (or the pseudogene TRBV3-2) to TRBJ2-7; TRBD2 is a possible D gene (6 bases). The CDR3 consists of 16 residues. The V gene's germline CDR1 is LGHDT and CDR2 YNNKEL (reference sequence). V lost 4 bases, J lost 3 bases, and 19 bases lay in between. For the CDR3, the DNA is TGTGCCAGCAGCCCGTCAACGGGGGAGTGGGGCTACGAGCAGTACTTC. It specifies CASSPSTGEWGYEQYF.

The genes are TRBV6-2 or TRBV6-3 and TRBJ1-1, with TRBD1 matching 9 bases. V dropped 5 bases and J dropped 6; count of bases not matched to a gene: 7. The CDR3 has 14 residues. Germline CDR1 and CDR2: MNHEY and SVGEGT. In nucleotides, the CDR3 is TGTGCCAGCAGTCCCGACAGGGGGATCGCTGAAGCTTTCTTT. Its translation is CASSPDRGIAEAFF.